The rows below give T cell receptor beta chains drawn from one sample of a study of cytotoxic CD8 clonotypes in ibrutinib-treated CLL. TCRdb's table, derived via immunoSEQ multiplex PCR, lists solely in-frame clones and lacks some. This sample has roughly 330,000 clones, with roughly 70% found just once. The source was PBMCs, collected after 36 months of ibrutinib treatment. The receptors here all came from a human donor with chronic lymphocytic leukemia. Both conserved end residues are part of each CDR3. Each record gives: J gene, clone size, V gene, D gene, CDR3 DNA, CDR3 protein. A D gene is named only where the DNA matches it firmly. A clone size is listed for some rows: how often the clone was seen (once, few, many), or a class if it is expanded.

J gene: TRBJ1-2
clone size: .
V gene: TRBV7-8
D gene: .
CDR3 DNA: TGTGCCAGCAGCTTAGAGCGGGGTAGAGGCTATGGCTACACCTTC
CDR3 protein: CASSLERGRGYGYTF

J gene: TRBJ2-2
clone size: few
V gene: TRBV4-3
D gene: .
CDR3 DNA: TGCGCCAGCAGCCAAGGGCGGCGAACCGGGGAGCTGTTTTTT
CDR3 protein: CASSQGRRTGELFF

J gene: TRBJ1-1
clone size: .
V gene: TRBV11-2
D gene: TRBD1
CDR3 DNA: TGTGCCAGCACCGATGTAAGGGACAGGAGAGAGAATGAAGCTTTCTTT
CDR3 protein: CASTDVRDRRENEAFF

J gene: TRBJ2-5
clone size: .
V gene: TRBV9
D gene: TRBD2
CDR3 DNA: TGTGCCAGCAGCGTAGGGGGGCTAGCGGGAAGAGAGACCCAGTACTTC
CDR3 protein: CASSVGGLAGRETQYF

J gene: TRBJ2-7
clone size: .
V gene: TRBV5-6
D gene: .
CDR3 DNA: TGTGCCAGCAGCTGGATTCAATCCTACGAGCAGTACTTC
CDR3 protein: CASSWIQSYEQYF

J gene: TRBJ1-1
clone size: .
V gene: TRBV7-6
D gene: TRBD1
CDR3 DNA: TGTGCCAGCAGCACTCCCCGGGGACAGGGGGCGAACACTGAAGCTTTCTTT
CDR3 protein: CASSTPRGQGANTEAFF

J gene: TRBJ2-6
clone size: .
V gene: TRBV27
D gene: TRBD1
CDR3 DNA: TGTGCCAGCAGAAGAGGAGGTCAGGGGGCCAACGTCCTGATTTTC
CDR3 protein: CASRRGGQGANVLIF

J gene: TRBJ1-2
clone size: .
V gene: TRBV4-1
D gene: TRBD1
CDR3 DNA: TGCGCCAGCAGCCAAGCACAGGGGCGCTATGGCTACACCTTC
CDR3 protein: CASSQAQGRYGYTF

J gene: TRBJ2-2
clone size: .
V gene: TRBV13
D gene: TRBD2
CDR3 DNA: TGTGCCAGCAGCCGCTCTGGACTAGCGGGGGGCTGGAACACCGGGGAGCTGTTTTTT
CDR3 protein: CASSRSGLAGGWNTGELFF

J gene: TRBJ2-5
clone size: .
V gene: TRBV5-1
D gene: .
CDR3 DNA: TGCGCCAGCAGCCGGGACACCCAAGGGACCCAGTACTTC
CDR3 protein: CASSRDTQGTQYF

J gene: TRBJ2-7
clone size: .
V gene: TRBV5-1
D gene: .
CDR3 DNA: TGCGCCAGCAGGGCATCATCTCCCTCCTACGAGCAGTACTTC
CDR3 protein: CASRASSPSYEQYF

J gene: TRBJ1-1
clone size: .
V gene: TRBV10-1
D gene: .
CDR3 DNA: TGCGCCAGCAGTGGACAGATGAACACTGAAGCTTTCTTT
CDR3 protein: CASSGQMNTEAFF